This T cell receptor beta chain appears in the sequencing data of a study of T-cell reconstitution after alpha-beta-depleted transplantation in children. A library of TCRbeta sequences, prepared with unique molecular identifiers, was generated. TCRdb reanalysed the PCR reads using MiXCR and keeps one entry per CDR3 protein. Of roughly 670,000 distinct CDR3 sequences listed, over 10% are singletons. CDR1 DFQATT and CDR2 SNEGSKA come from the germline V gene (reference sequence). Trimming stripped 5 bases from V and 3 bases from J, with 20 bases between. The CDR3 runs 15 residues. The specimen was PBMCs, collected before TCRalphabeta/CD19-depleted stem cell transplant. The J gene is TRBJ2-7, the V gene TRBV20-1, with D perhaps TRBD2 (6 bases). The receptor's source is a girl aged 2 to 9 with congenital amegakaryocytic thrombocytopenia, due to receive a stem cell transplant. CDR3 DNA: TGCAGTGCTGGTGTCTGGGGGGTCCGTTTCTACGAGCAGTACTTC. It is translated as CSAGVWGVRFYEQYF.